A selection of T cell receptor beta chains follows, all from one sample in a study of control samples from healthy donors and cancer patients. Assay used: immunoSEQ multiplex PCR; TCRdb lists only in-frame clones, some missing. Here the sample spans about 15,000 clones, around three quarters being singletons. The source material was formalin-fixed, paraffin-embedded tissue. The receptor source for this set is a female donor with lung cancer. Both conserved end residues are part of each CDR3. The D gene is left open where the match is weak. Only part of the rows carry a size: once, few, many, or a class if the clone is expanded.

D gene	V gene	J gene	clone size	CDR3 DNA	CDR3 protein
TRBD1	TRBV28	TRBJ1-1	NA	TGTGCCAGCAGGGACCCGGGACAGGGCGTTAGCACTGAAGCTTTCTTT	CASRDPGQGVSTEAFF
TRBD1	TRBV7-6	TRBJ2-6	NA	TGTGCCAGCAGCCGCGGACAGGGGCTCTCTGGGGCCAACGTCCTGACTTTC	CASSRGQGLSGANVLTF
NA	TRBV6-2/TRBV6-3	TRBJ1-1	NA	TGTGCCAGCAGTACGGGGGGGACTGAAGCTTTCTTT	CASSTGGTEAFF
TRBD2	TRBV19	TRBJ2-3	NA	TGTGCCAGTAGCCGAACTAGCGGGGGGTCCTACACAGATACGCAGTATTTT	CASSRTSGGSYTDTQYF
TRBD1	TRBV6-6	TRBJ1-6	NA	TGTGCCAGCAGTTACGCCACAGGGGTTAATTCACCCCTCCACTTT	CASSYATGVNSPLHF
NA	TRBV7-2	TRBJ1-5	NA	TGTGCCAGCAGCCAAGAACAGAATCAGCCCCAGCATTTT	CASSQEQNQPQHF
TRBD2	TRBV7-3	TRBJ2-3	NA	TGTGCCAGCAGCACAAGCGGGGACACAGATACGCAGTATTTT	CASSTSGDTDTQYF
NA	TRBV7-6	TRBJ2-2	once	TGTGCCAGCAGCCGGTTAGCAGGAGCCCCCGGGGAGCTGTTTTTT	CASSRLAGAPGELFF
NA	TRBV2	TRBJ2-5	NA	TGTGCCAGCACCGTGACTGGAGAGACCCAGTACTTC	CASTVTGETQYF
TRBD1	TRBV6-5	TRBJ1-2	NA	TGTGCCTCGGGACAGGGGTATGGCTACACCTTC	CASGQGYGYTF
NA	TRBV6-4	TRBJ2-3	NA	TGTGCCAGCAGTGACTCGGGGGGCTACACAGATACGCAGTATTTT	CASSDSGGYTDTQYF
NA	TRBV6-5	TRBJ1-1	NA	TGTGCCAGCAGTTACGATTCCGGGGCTGGCACTGAAGCTTTCTTT	CASSYDSGAGTEAFF
NA	TRBV28	TRBJ1-1	NA	TGTGCCAGCAGTTTCCAGGGCAGGGTGAACACTGAAGCTTTCTTT	CASSFQGRVNTEAFF
NA	TRBV18	TRBJ1-5	NA	TGTGCCAGCTCACACGGGGGTACAGGAACCAATCAGCCCCAGCATTTT	CASSHGGTGTNQPQHF
TRBD1	TRBV19	TRBJ1-1	NA	TGTGCCAGTAGTACCCAGGGGGGGAACACTGAAGCTTTCTTT	CASSTQGGNTEAFF
TRBD2	TRBV3-1/TRBV3-2	TRBJ2-1	few	TGTGCCAGCAGCGATACTAGCGGGATCTATGAGCAGTTCTTC	CASSDTSGIYEQFF
NA	TRBV5-1	TRBJ2-5	NA	TGCGCCAGCAGCTTCGCGGTACTTCCAGGAGGTGGAGAGACCCAGTACTTC	CASSFAVLPGGGETQYF
NA	TRBV10-3	TRBJ1-2	NA	TGTGCCATCAGTGAATCGAGCCGGGGAGCGAGTGGCTACACCTTC	CAISESSRGASGYTF
NA	TRBV7-6	TRBJ2-2	NA	TGTGCCAGCAGCCGTGTAAAGGACCCCAACACCGGGGAGCTGTTTTTT	CASSRVKDPNTGELFF
TRBD2	TRBV5-1	TRBJ2-1	NA	TGCGCCAGCAGCTTGGCTAGACTAGCGGGAGGTTCCTTCTTC	CASSLARLAGGSFF
TRBD2	TRBV18	TRBJ2-7	NA	TGTGCCAGCTCACCCATCATGACTAGCGGTTACGAGCAGTACTTC	CASSPIMTSGYEQYF
NA	TRBV2	TRBJ1-5	NA	TGTGCCAGCAGTGAAGTCAATAGCAATCAGCCCCAGCATTTT	CASSEVNSNQPQHF
NA	TRBV11-2	TRBJ2-5	NA	TGTGCCAGCAGCCTCGGCCTACAGGGTCAAGAGACCCAGTACTTC	CASSLGLQGQETQYF
NA	TRBV29-1	TRBJ2-3	few	TGCAGCGTTGTGGGCGGGAGCACAGATACGCAGTATTTT	CSVVGGSTDTQYF
TRBD2	TRBV7-6	TRBJ2-1	NA	TGTGCCAGCAGCTTGGCCACGGGACTAGCGGAAGATGAGCAGTTCTTC	CASSLATGLAEDEQFF
TRBD2	TRBV7-2	TRBJ2-3	NA	TGTGCCAGCAGCTTAGAAGGGTTAGCGGGGGGCCTTGGCACAGATACGCAGTATTTT	CASSLEGLAGGLGTDTQYF
NA	TRBV25-1	TRBJ1-5	few	TGTGCCAGCAGTAAGGGAGGGAGCAATCAGCCCCAGCATTTT	CASSKGGSNQPQHF
TRBD2	TRBV5-1	TRBJ2-5	once	TGCGCCAGCAGCTTAGCGGGGTCACAAGAGACCCAGTACTTC	CASSLAGSQETQYF
TRBD2	TRBV6-6	TRBJ2-2	once	TGTGCCAGCAGAGCGCCAGCGGGAGGGGGCCCCGGGGAGCTGTTTTTT	CASRAPAGGGPGELFF
NA	TRBV6-5	TRBJ2-7	NA	TGTGCCAGCAGACTAGGACAATCCTACGAGCAGTACTTC	CASRLGQSYEQYF
NA	TRBV5-4	TRBJ2-3	few	TGTGCCAGCAGCTTGAGCACCCTATCAGATACGCAGTATTTT	CASSLSTLSDTQYF
TRBD1	TRBV4-3	TRBJ1-3	NA	TGCGCCAGCAGCCGCGGTACGGGGACAGGCGTCTCTGGAAACACCATATATTTT	CASSRGTGTGVSGNTIYF
NA	TRBV2	TRBJ2-7	NA	TGTGCCAGCAGCCGGGACGGATCCTACGAGCAGTACTTC	CASSRDGSYEQYF
NA	TRBV20-1	TRBJ1-5	NA	TGCAGTGCTAGTTGGGAAGGTCAGCCCCAGCATTTT	CSASWEGQPQHF
TRBD2	TRBV10-3	TRBJ2-3	NA	TGTGCCATCAGTGTGGCGGGAGGCGGCGTAGATACGCAGTATTTT	CAISVAGGGVDTQYF
TRBD2	TRBV6-5	TRBJ2-1	few	TGTGCCAGCAGAGCGGGGGACTCCTACAATGAGCAGTTCTTC	CASRAGDSYNEQFF
NA	TRBV7-2	TRBJ2-3	once	TGTGCCAGCAGCTTACAGGCTTCCAGCACAGATACGCAGTATTTT	CASSLQASSTDTQYF
NA	TRBV12-5	TRBJ1-1	NA	TGTGCTAGTGCCATATGGGCGCCGGAAGCTTTCTTT	CASAIWAPEAFF
TRBD2	TRBV9	TRBJ2-6	NA	TGTGCCAGCAGCCTCCAGACTAGCGGGAGGTCTGGGGCCAACATCCTGACTTTC	CASSLQTSGRSGANILTF
NA	TRBV9	TRBJ2-1	few	TGTGCCAGCAGCGTAGGAACAGGGTTGGGCAATGAGCAGTTCTTC	CASSVGTGLGNEQFF
NA	TRBV18	TRBJ2-7	NA	TGTGCCAGCTCACCGGGGGTTTACGAGCAGTACTTC	CASSPGVYEQYF
NA	TRBV27	TRBJ1-1	NA	TGTGCCAGCAGTTCACAGGAGGTGAACACTGAAGCTTTCTTT	CASSSQEVNTEAFF
TRBD1	TRBV7-8	TRBJ2-1	NA	TGTGCCAGCAGCCCGTACAGGGGCCCTTCCTACAATGAGCAGTTCTTC	CASSPYRGPSYNEQFF
NA	TRBV29-1	TRBJ2-3	few	TGCAGCATAAGACAGGGAGGGACAGATACGCAGTATTTT	CSIRQGGTDTQYF
TRBD2	TRBV5-6	TRBJ2-1	NA	TGTGCCAGCAGCTTGGGGCGGGAGGTCTACAATGAGCAGTTCTTC	CASSLGREVYNEQFF